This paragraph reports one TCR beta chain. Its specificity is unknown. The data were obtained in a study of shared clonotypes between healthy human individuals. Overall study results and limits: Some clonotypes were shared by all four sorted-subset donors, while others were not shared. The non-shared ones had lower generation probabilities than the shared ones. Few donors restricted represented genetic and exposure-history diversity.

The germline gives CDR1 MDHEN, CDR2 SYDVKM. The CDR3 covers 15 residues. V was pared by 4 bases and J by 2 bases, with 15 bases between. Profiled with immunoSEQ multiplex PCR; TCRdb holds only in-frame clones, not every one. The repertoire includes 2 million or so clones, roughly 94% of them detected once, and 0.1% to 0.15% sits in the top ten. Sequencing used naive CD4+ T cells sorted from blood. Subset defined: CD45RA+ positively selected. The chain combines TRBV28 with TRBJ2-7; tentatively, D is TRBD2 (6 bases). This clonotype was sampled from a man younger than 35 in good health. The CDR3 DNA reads TGTGCCAGCAGTTCCGGGACTGTATTCCCCTACGAGCAGTACTTC. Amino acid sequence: CASSSGTVFPYEQYF.